The clone carrying this T cell receptor beta chain was seen a single time. As yet, its antigen is unknown. The V segment lost 3 bases and the J segment 5 bases; nucleotides outside the gene matches: 10. The V gene's germline CDR1 is KGHSH and CDR2 LQKENI. The CDR3 totals 16 residues. The data were produced by immunoSEQ multiplex PCR, yet TCRdb's version contains in-frame clones alone and is incomplete. The sample contains 23,000 or so clones, over 55% of which appear only once. Lung cancer patients with chemo-refractory metastatic non-small-cell disease were given focal radiation plus CTLA-4 blockade with ipilimumab. This entry comes from a study of radiotherapy plus CTLA-4 blockade in lung cancer. Study-level results: In blood, tumor-derived TCR clones expanded after radiotherapy plus ipilimumab.

The sequenced sample was peripheral blood, obtained from a patient treated with radiotherapy plus ipilimumab. J is TRBJ2-5 and V is TRBV18, with 9 bases lining up with TRBD2. The receptor was isolated from a human donor with non-small cell lung cancer whose response to radiotherapy plus ipilimumab could not be evaluated. Written as DNA, the CDR3 is TGTGCCAGCTCACCTTTAGCGGGAGAGAGTTCCGAGACCCAGTACTTC. As protein: CASSPLAGESSETQYF.